This TCR beta chain is from a study of T cell responses to AZD1222 COVID-19 vaccine. Notes on the study in general: The sample set comprised mostly white British donors with more females, and clonal diversity was possibly underestimated. Spike-wide coverage was observed for vaccine-associated CD4 TCRs, with dominant responses at 160-218 and 743-854. Baseline seropositivity characterized only 5 or 6 AZD1222 recipients.

On this clone: As yet, its antigen is unknown.

The protocol was immunoSEQ multiplex PCR, while the TCRdb copy is restricted to in-frame clones and leaves out a portion. The data contain just over 150,000 clones, 87% of them singletons. The CDR3 totals 12 residues. Trimming left V 3 bases short and J 7 bases short, with 9 bases between. From germline, CDR1 is MDHEN and CDR2 SYDVKM. Source: peripheral blood, taken 28 days after the second AZD1222 dose. The chain has TRBV28 and TRBJ1-2; D perhaps matches TRBD1 (6 bases). This clonotype was obtained from an adult who received the AZD1222 COVID-19 vaccine. The CDR3 sequence is CASSLMGAGYTF. The CDR3 nucleotides are TGTGCCAGCAGTTTGATGGGGGCTGGCTACACCTTC.